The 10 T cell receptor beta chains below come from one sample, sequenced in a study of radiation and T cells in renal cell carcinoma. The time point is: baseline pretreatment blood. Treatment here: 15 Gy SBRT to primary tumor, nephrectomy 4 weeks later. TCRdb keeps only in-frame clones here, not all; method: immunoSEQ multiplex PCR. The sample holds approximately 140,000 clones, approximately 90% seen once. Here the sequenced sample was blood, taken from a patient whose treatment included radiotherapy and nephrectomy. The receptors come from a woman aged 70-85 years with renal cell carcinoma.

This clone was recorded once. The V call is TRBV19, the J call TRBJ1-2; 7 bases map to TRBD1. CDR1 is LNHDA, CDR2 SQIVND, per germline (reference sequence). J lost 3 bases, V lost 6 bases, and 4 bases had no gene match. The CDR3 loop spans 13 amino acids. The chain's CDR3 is CASSRQGDYGYTF. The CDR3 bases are TGTGCCAGTAGCCGACAGGGCGACTATGGCTACACCTTC.

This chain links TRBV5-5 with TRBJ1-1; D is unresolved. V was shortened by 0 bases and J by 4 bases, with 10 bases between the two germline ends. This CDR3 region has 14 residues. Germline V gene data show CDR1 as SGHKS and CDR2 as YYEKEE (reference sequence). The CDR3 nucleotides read TGTGCCAGCAGCTTGGAGGTCAGACTCACTGAAGCTTTCTTT. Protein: CASSLEVRLTEAFF.

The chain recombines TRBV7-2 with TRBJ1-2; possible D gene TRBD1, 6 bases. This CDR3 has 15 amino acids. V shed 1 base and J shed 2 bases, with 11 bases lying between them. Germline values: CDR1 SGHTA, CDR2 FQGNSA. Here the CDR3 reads CASSLGGQNNYGYTF. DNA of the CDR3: TGTGCCAGCAGCTTAGGGGGACAAAACAACTATGGCTACACCTTC.

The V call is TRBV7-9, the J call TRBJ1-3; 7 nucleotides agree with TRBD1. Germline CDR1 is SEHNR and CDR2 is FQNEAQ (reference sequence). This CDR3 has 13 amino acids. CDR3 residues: CAGKGAGGNTIYF. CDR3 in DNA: TGTGCAGGAAAGGGGGCAGGGGGAAACACCATATATTTT.

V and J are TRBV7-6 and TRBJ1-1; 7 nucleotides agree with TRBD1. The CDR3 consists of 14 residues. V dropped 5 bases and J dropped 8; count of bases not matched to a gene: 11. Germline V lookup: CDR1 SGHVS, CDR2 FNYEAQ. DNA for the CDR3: TGTGCCAGCAGCCGAAACAGGGGAGGGGACGAAGCTTTCTTT. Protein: CASSRNRGGDEAFF.

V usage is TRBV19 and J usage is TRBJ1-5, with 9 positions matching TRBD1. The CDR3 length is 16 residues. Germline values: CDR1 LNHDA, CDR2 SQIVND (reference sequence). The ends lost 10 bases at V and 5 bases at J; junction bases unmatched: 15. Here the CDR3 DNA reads TGTGCCACTAGGGGACAGGGATCCACGATGCATCAGCCCCAGCATTTT. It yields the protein CATRGQGSTMHQPQHF.

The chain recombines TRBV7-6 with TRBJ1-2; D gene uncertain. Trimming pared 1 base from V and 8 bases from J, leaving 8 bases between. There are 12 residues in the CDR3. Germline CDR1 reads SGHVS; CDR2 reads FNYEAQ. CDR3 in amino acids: CASSLVGQGYTF. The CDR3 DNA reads TGTGCCAGCAGCTTAGTGGGTCAAGGCTACACCTTC.

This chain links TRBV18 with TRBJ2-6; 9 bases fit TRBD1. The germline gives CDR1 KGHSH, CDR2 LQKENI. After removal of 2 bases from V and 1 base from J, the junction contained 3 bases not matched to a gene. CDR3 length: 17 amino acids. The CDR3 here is CASSPETGGSGANVLTF. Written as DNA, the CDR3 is TGTGCCAGCTCACCAGAGACAGGGGGATCTGGGGCCAACGTCCTGACTTTC.

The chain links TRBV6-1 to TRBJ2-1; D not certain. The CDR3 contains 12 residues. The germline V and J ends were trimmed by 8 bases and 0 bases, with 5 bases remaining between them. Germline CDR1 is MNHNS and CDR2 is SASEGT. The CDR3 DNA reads TGTGCCAGCGGTCTCTCCTACAATGAGCAGTTCTTC. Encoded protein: CASGLSYNEQFF.

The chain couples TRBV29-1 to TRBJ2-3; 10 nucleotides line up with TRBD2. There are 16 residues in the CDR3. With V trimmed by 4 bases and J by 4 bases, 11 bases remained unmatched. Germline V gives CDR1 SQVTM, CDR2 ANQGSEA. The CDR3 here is CSVVLSGGAGADTQYF. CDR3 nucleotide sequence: TGCAGCGTTGTACTGAGCGGGGGGGCCGGGGCAGATACGCAGTATTTT.